The 2 T cell receptor beta chains below all came from one sample that was sequenced in a study of blood T cell repertoires in COVID-19. Measured with immunoSEQ multiplex PCR; TCRdb has only the in-frame clones, and not every one. The table shows around 150,000 clones, with around 80% occurring only once. The sample consisted of peripheral blood. These receptors were obtained from a man in his forties or fifties with acute or convalescent COVID-19.

The chain is built from TRBV6-5 and TRBJ1-3; weak D call: TRBD1 (5 bases). Trimming left V 3 bases short and J 0 bases short, with 12 bases between. CDR3 size: 16 residues. Germline loops: CDR1 MNHEY, CDR2 SVGAGI. CDR3 in DNA: TGTGCCAGCAGTTATTCCCAGGGTCACTCTGGAAACACCATATATTTT. Translating gives CASSYSQGHSGNTIYF.

Of note for this clone: Other DNA sequences in the sample encode the same CDR3. The chain uses TRBV30 and TRBJ2-3; 7 bases align to TRBD2. Germline assignment: CDR1 GTSNPN and CDR2 SVGIG (reference sequence). The CDR3 length is 14 residues. Germline trimming cut 4 bases from V and 0 bases from J; bases unmatched to any gene: 4. DNA for the CDR3: TGTGCCTGGATGGGGGGGGTGAGCACAGATACGCAGTATTTT. As protein: CAWMGGVSTDTQYF.